This TCR beta chain was recovered during a study of cytomegalovirus exposure and HLA in healthy donors. General study findings and limits: The sole available immune exposure information was CMV serostatus. Earlier analysis looked at TCR beta V segments, and most were productive about 90% or about 30% of the time. There were three CMV-associated chains whose specificity for CMV antigens was confirmed in vitro. It was taken for granted in presence/absence analyses that sequencing depth across donors was roughly uniform.

On this clone itself: As yet, its antigen is unknown.

The J segment lost 5 bases and the V segment lost 5 bases, leaving 11 bases of the junction unmatched. CDR1 LGHNA and CDR2 YNFKEQ come from the germline V gene. This CDR3 region has 15 residues. Vbeta (60) and Jbeta (13) primers were used in the PCR. Some clones are missing from TCRdb's copy, which holds only in-frame ones; the method was immunoSEQ multiplex PCR. This table has some 250,000 clones, around 76% appearing once. The sequenced sample was PBMCs. The receptor's source is a middle-aged woman in good health and CMV-seropositive. The gene calls are TRBV4-2 and TRBJ2-5; 7 bases match TRBD1. The chain's CDR3 is CASSARQGGRETQYF. The CDR3 DNA is TGTGCCAGCAGCGCCAGACAGGGTGGTCGGGAGACCCAGTACTTC.